These 5 T cell receptor beta chains came from one sample sequenced in a study of shared clonotypes between healthy human individuals (dated by TCRdb to about 2020). Library preparation used the immunoSEQ multiplex PCR assay. Imported from immuneACCESS, the table was reduced by TCRdb to in-frame sequences with V and J called. These copies leave out some clones; in studies compared against another copy, an unresolved V gene accounts for under half, and the cause of the remainder is not known. A total of about a million clones appear in this sample, 77% of them only once. Of the sample, roughly 0.82% is held by the ten largest clones. The sequenced material came from memory CD4+ T cells from PBMCs. Explained via the paper, the cell subset or site label denotes: CD45RA-negative fraction. All receptors derive from a man between 18 and 29 years old in good health. Some clones in this sample may be carry-over from other donors' samples.

The rearrangement uses TRBV27 and TRBJ1-2, with 8 nucleotides matching TRBD1. Trimming cost V 5 bases and J 8 bases; bases outside gene matches: 7. The germline V gene encodes CDR1 MNHEY and CDR2 SMNVEV (reference sequence). The CDR3 totals 13 residues. This CDR3 reads CASSPWTGRGYTF. CDR3 sequence (DNA): TGTGCCAGCAGTCCTTGGACAGGGAGGGGCTACACCTTC.

The chain couples TRBV4-1 to TRBJ1-2; 10 bases align to TRBD1. Per germline, CDR1 MGHRA and CDR2 YSYEKL. The CDR3 consists of 18 residues. The V and J ends lost 1 base and 6 bases, in that order; junction bases with no gene match: 14. This CDR3 reads CASSQVFRDRGREHGYTF. The CDR3 DNA is TGCGCCAGCAGCCAAGTTTTTCGAGACAGGGGGCGCGAACATGGCTACACCTTC.

V and J are TRBV11-2 and TRBJ1-4, with D possibly being TRBD1 (5 bases). This CDR3 region has 14 residues. Germline values: CDR1 SGHAT, CDR2 FQNNGV. Trimming took off 5 bases at V and 6 bases at J, with 13 bases between the two ends. The CDR3 DNA reads as TGTGCCAGCAGCACGCAGGGACCTTATGAAAAACTGTTTTTT. As protein: CASSTQGPYEKLFF.

This sequence joins TRBV7-9 and TRBJ1-4; D is perhaps TRBD1 (6 bases). V lost 0 bases and J lost 4, with 9 bases in between. CDR1 is SEHNR and CDR2 is FQNEAQ in the germline V gene (reference sequence). The length of the CDR3 is 15 residues. The CDR3 nucleotides read TGTGCCAGCAGCTTAGCGGGGGGCGGTAATGAAAAACTGTTTTTT. The encoded protein is CASSLAGGGNEKLFF.

This chain links TRBV28 with TRBJ2-4, with D perhaps matching TRBD1 (6 bases). The CDR3 runs 14 residues. Trimming stripped 7 bases from V and 4 bases from J, with 14 bases between. The germline V gene encodes CDR1 MDHEN and CDR2 SYDVKM. The CDR3 coding sequence is TGTGCCAGCACCAAAGTAGACAGGAAAAACATTCAGTACTTC. It codes for CASTKVDRKNIQYF.